The T cell receptor beta chain under discussion was sequenced for a study of identifying expanded T cells in peripheral blood. Study outcomes and limitations: Over two and four weeks, about 17 and 20 clones changed, versus around 1.3 between replicates.

As concerns this clone: Its antigen is not known.

Germline V gives CDR1 SGDLS, CDR2 YYNGEE. The CDR3 length is 11 residues. V was trimmed by 3 bases and J by 4 bases, leaving 4 bases between them. Method: immunoSEQ multiplex PCR; TCRdb's copy keeps in-frame clones and lacks some. The table shows about 100,000 clones, with around 88% occurring only once. The TCR was taken from a person aged 18 to 75 in good health. The chain uses TRBV9 and TRBJ1-2; D remains ambiguous. The sample consisted of blood. DNA of the CDR3: TGTGCCAGCAGCGGCCTCTATGGCTACACCTTC. Translated: CASSGLYGYTF.